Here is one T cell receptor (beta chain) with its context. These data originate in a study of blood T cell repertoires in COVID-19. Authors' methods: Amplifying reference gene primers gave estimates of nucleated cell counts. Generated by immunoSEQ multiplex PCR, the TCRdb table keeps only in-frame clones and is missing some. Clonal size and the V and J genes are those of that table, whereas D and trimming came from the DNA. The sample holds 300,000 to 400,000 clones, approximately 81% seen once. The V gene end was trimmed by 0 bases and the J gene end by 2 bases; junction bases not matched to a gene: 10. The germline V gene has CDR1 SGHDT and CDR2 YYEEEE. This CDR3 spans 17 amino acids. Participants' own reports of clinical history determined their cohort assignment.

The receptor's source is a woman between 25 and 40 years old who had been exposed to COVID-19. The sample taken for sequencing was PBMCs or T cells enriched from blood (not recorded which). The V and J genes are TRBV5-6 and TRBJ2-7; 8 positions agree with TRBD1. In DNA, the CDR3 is TGTGCCAGCAGCTTGGTTGCCGTTCACAGGGGGACCTACGAGCAGTACTTC. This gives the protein CASSLVAVHRGTYEQYF.